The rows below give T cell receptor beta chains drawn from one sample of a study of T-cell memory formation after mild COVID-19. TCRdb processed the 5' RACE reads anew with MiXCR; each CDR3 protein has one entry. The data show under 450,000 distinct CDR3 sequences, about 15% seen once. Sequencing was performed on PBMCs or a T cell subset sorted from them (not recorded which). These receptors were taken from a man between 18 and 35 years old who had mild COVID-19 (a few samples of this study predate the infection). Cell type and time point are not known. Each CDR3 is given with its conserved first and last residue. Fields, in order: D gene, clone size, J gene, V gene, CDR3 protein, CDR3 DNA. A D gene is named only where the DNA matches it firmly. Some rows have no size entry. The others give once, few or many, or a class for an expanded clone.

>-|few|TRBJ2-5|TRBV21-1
CASSAGTGIQETQYF
TGTGCCAGCAGCGCCGGGACAGGCATCCAAGAGACCCAGTACTTC
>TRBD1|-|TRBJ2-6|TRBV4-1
CASSSRGQGPPSGANVLTF
TGCGCCAGCAGTTCCCGCGGACAGGGGCCCCCCTCTGGGGCCAACGTCCTGACTTTC
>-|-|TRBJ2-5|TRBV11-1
CASSPAQGWETQYF
TGTGCCAGCAGCCCGGCTCAAGGGTGGGAGACCCAGTACTTC
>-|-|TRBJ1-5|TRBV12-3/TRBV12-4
CASSVRGGGHSNQPQHF
TGTGCCAGCAGTGTAAGGGGCGGAGGACATAGCAATCAGCCCCAGCATTTT
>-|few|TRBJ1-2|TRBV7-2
CASSFLQGHYGYTF
TGTGCCAGCAGCTTCTTACAGGGTCACTATGGCTACACCTTC
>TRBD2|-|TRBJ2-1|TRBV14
CASSHQAGGPYNEQFF
TGTGCCAGCAGCCACCAAGCGGGGGGGCCCTACAATGAGCAGTTCTTC
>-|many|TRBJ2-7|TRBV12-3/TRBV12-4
CASSSQGNEQYF
TGTGCCAGCAGTTCACAGGGAAACGAGCAGTACTTC
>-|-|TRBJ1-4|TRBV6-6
CASTSWAVEEKLFF
TGTGCCAGCACTTCGTGGGCAGTGGAAGAAAAACTGTTTTTT
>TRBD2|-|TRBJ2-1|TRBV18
CASSPPSGGLNEQFF
TGTGCCAGCTCACCTCCTAGCGGGGGGCTAAATGAGCAGTTCTTC
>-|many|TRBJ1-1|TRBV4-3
CASSQDRNTEAFF
TGCGCCAGCAGCCAAGATCGGAACACTGAAGCTTTCTTT
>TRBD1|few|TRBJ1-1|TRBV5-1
CASSLIAGGNTEAFF
TGCGCCAGCAGCTTGATTGCAGGGGGGAACACTGAAGCTTTCTTT
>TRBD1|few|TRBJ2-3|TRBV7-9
CASSLGTEFGTDTQYF
TGTGCCAGCAGCTTGGGGACAGAATTCGGCACAGATACGCAGTATTTT
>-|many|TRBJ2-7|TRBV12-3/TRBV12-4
CASSYGLQRYF
TGTGCCAGCAGTTATGGGCTGCAACGGTACTTC
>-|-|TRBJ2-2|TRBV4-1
CASSQLEFGFGGELFF
TGCGCCAGCAGCCAACTAGAGTTTGGGTTCGGCGGGGAGCTGTTTTTT
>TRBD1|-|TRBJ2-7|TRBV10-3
CAIGTGASYEQYF
TGTGCCATCGGGACAGGGGCCTCCTACGAGCAGTACTTC
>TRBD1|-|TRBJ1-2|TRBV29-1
CSVGQGAGYTF
TGCAGCGTTGGTCAGGGGGCTGGCTACACCTTC
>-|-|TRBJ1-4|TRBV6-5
CASSYTHGRVDEKLFF
TGTGCCAGCAGTTACACGCATGGCAGGGTGGACGAAAAACTGTTTTTT
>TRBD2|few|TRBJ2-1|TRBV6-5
CASSYSGGMGNEQFF
TGTGCCAGCAGTTACTCCGGGGGGATGGGGAATGAGCAGTTCTTC
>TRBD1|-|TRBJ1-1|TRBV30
CAWEDRTEAFF
TGTGCCTGGGAGGACAGGACTGAAGCTTTCTTT
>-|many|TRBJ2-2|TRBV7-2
CASSRDPTNTGELFF
TGTGCCAGCAGCAGGGACCCCACGAACACCGGGGAGCTGTTTTTT
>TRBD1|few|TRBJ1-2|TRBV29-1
CSEGDRDYGYTF
TGCAGCGAGGGGGACAGGGATTATGGCTACACCTTC
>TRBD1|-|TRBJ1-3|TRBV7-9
CASSLAGDRAGNTAGNTIYF
TGTGCCAGCAGCTTAGCCGGGGACAGGGCTGGGAATACGGCTGGAAACACCATATATTTT
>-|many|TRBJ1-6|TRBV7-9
CASSQSSGNSPLHF
TGTGCCAGCAGCCAATCCTCCGGGAATTCACCCCTCCACTTT
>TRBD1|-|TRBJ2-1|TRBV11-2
CASSVTGEYPYNEQFF
TGTGCCAGCAGCGTAACAGGGGAATACCCCTACAATGAGCAGTTCTTC
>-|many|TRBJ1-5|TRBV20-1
CSARPGGQNQPQHF
TGCAGTGCTAGACCCGGGGGGCAGAATCAGCCCCAGCATTTT
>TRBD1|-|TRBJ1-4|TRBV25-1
CASSSRTGSEKLFF
TGTGCCAGCAGTTCCCGGACAGGGTCTGAAAAACTGTTTTTT
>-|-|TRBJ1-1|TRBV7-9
CASRNFREDTEAFF
TGTGCCAGCAGGAATTTCAGGGAGGACACTGAAGCTTTCTTT
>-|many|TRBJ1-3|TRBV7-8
CASSSGRLGGNTIYF
TGTGCCAGCAGCTCCGGACGACTGGGAGGAAACACCATATATTTT
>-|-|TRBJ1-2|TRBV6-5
CASSYSRESLYGYTF
TGTGCCAGCAGTTATAGCAGAGAGAGTCTCTATGGCTACACCTTC
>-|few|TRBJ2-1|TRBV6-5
CASSAVSYNEQFF
TGTGCCAGTTCAGCGGTCTCCTACAATGAGCAGTTCTTC
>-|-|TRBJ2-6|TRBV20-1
CSAGTWGSGANVLTF
TGCAGTGCCGGGACCTGGGGGTCTGGGGCCAACGTCCTGACTTTC
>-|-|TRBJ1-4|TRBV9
CASSVDPTHGKLFF
TGTGCCAGCAGCGTAGATCCGACCCATGGAAAACTGTTTTTT
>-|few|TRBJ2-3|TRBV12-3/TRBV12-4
CASSLQASDTQYF
TGTGCCAGCAGTTTACAGGCCTCAGATACGCAGTATTTT